The next 6 T cell receptor beta chains were all read from a single sample in a study of regulatory T cells in long-lasting Graves disease. Building the TCR beta libraries relied on iRepertoire HTBI primers, and CDR3 regions underwent Arm-PCR. Each CDR3 protein is one row after TCRdb ran MiXCR on the multiplex PCR reads. The sample has 520,000 or so distinct CDR3 sequences, more than 10% seen once; the top ten hold 8% to 10%. Time point in this sample: newly diagnosed GD, antithyroid drugs for less than 3 months. RNA from PBMCs was the source of the TCR library. Separately, the same data were catalogued under a study of T cells in Graves' hyperthyroidism and ophthalmopathy.

Sequenced here: peripheral blood mononuclear cells (PBMCs), sampled at new diagnosis, from a patient treated with antithyroid drugs. Receptors originate from a young woman with Graves disease.

This clonotype was counted many times. The rearrangement joins TRBV7-9 to TRBJ2-6; D uncertain. Germline CDR1 reads SEHNR; CDR2 reads FQNEAQ (reference sequence). The ends were cut back, 2 bases at V and 0 bases at J, with 8 bases in the middle. The CDR3 runs to 16 residues. The CDR3 loop is CASSLIWGSGANVLTF. The CDR3 nucleotides are TGTGCCAGCAGCTTAATCTGGGGCTCTGGGGCCAACGTCCTGACTTTC. The full variable domain, rest sourced from reference TRBV7-9 and TRBJ2-6, is DTGVSQNPRHKITKRGQNVTFRCDPISEHNRLYWYRQTLGQGPEFLTYFQNEAQLEKSRLLSDRFSAERPKGSFSTLEIQRTEQGDSAMYLCASSLIWGSGANVLTFGAGSRLTVL.

This clonotype was seen many times. The chain employs TRBV27 and TRBJ2-1; D is undetermined. The length of the CDR3 is 14 residues. The V end lost 3 bases, the J end lost 7 bases, and 13 bases lay between the germline ends. The germline V gene encodes CDR1 MNHEY and CDR2 SMNVEV (reference sequence). The CDR3 nucleotides read TGTGCCAGCAGTTTCTCCGGGCAGGTTAATGAGCAGTTCTTC. It codes for CASSFSGQVNEQFF.

This chain joins TRBV29-1 and TRBJ2-5, with D possibly matching TRBD2 (5 bases). Germline CDR1 SQVTM, CDR2 ANQGSEA. V shed 7 bases and J shed 7 bases, with 13 bases lying between them. The CDR3 runs 11 residues. The CDR3 DNA reads TGCAGCGGCAGTGAGGGCGTGACCCAGTACTTC. This encodes CSGSEGVTQYF.

This clonotype was detected ten times or more. The chain carries TRBV28 and TRBJ2-3; the D gene is possibly TRBD1 (6 bases). Trimming left V 5 bases short and J 0 bases short, with 15 bases between. From germline, CDR1 is MDHEN and CDR2 SYDVKM. The CDR3 runs 16 residues. The chain's CDR3 is CASSPGDTTSTDTQYF. The CDR3 DNA is TGTGCCAGCAGTCCCGGGGACACTACGAGCACAGATACGCAGTATTTT.

Only a few counts were recorded for this clonotype. V gene TRBV10-1 combines with J gene TRBJ2-2; D remains unclear. Trimming stripped 9 bases from V and 1 base from J, with 18 bases between. In germline, CDR1 is WNHNN, CDR2 SYGVQD (reference sequence). The CDR3 length is 16 residues. The CDR3 here is CASLGDQVGNTGELFF. The CDR3 DNA reads TGCGCCAGTTTAGGAGACCAGGTGGGGAACACCGGGGAGCTGTTTTTT.

This clonotype was detected many times. The chain links TRBV9 to TRBJ2-7; 11 bases agree with TRBD1. Germline loops: CDR1 SGDLS, CDR2 YYNGEE. The V gene end was trimmed by 4 bases and the J gene end by 4 bases; junction bases not matched to a gene: 10. This CDR3 spans 16 amino acids. CDR3 region: CASSIHGQGAIYEQYF. Written as DNA, the CDR3 is TGTGCCAGCAGCATCCACGGACAGGGGGCTATTTACGAGCAGTACTTC.